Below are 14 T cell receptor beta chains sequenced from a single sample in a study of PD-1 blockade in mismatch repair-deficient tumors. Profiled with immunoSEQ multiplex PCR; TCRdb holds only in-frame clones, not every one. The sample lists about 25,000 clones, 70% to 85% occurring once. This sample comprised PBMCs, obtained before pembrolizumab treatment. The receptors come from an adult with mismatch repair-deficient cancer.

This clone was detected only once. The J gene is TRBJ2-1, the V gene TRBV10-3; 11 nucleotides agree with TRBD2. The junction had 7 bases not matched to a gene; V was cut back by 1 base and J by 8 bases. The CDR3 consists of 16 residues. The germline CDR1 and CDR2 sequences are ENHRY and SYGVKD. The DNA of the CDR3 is TGTGCCATCAGTGAGTTAAAGACTAGCGGGATGGATGAGCAGTTCTTC. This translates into CAISELKTSGMDEQFF.

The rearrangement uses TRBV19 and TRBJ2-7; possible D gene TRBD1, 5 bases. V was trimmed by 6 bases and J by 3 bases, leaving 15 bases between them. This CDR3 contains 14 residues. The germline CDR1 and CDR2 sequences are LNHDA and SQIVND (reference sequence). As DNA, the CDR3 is TGTGCCAGTAGCCTTGGAAGGACATTCTACGAGCAGTACTTC. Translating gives CASSLGRTFYEQYF.

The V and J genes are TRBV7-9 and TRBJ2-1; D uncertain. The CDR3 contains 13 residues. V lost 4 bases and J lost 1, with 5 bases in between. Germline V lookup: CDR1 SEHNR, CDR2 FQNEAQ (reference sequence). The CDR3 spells CASSSPSYNEQFF. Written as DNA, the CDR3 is TGTGCCAGCAGCTCCCCATCCTACAATGAGCAGTTCTTC.

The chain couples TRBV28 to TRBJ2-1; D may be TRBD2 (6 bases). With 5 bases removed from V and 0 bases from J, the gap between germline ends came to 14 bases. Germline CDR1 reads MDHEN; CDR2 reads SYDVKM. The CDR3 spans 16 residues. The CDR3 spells CASSPRDSLSYNEQFF. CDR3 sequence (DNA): TGTGCCAGCAGTCCGAGGGACTCCCTCTCCTACAATGAGCAGTTCTTC.

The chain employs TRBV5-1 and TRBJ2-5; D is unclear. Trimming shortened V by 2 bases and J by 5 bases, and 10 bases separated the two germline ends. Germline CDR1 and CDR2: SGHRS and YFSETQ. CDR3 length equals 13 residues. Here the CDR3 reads CASSFVAPETQYF. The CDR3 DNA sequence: TGCGCCAGCAGCTTCGTGGCACCCGAGACCCAGTACTTC.

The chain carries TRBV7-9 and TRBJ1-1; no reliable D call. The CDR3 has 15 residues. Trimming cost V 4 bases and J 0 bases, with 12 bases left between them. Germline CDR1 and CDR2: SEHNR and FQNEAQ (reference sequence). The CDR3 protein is CASSSEGTMNTEAFF. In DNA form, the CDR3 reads TGTGCCAGCAGCTCGGAGGGTACTATGAACACTGAAGCTTTCTTT.

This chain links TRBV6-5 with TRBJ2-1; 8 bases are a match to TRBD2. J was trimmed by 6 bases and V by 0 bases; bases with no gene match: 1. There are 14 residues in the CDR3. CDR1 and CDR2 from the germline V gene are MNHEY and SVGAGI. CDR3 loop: CASSYSTSANEQFF. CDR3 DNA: TGTGCCAGCAGTTACTCGACTAGCGCCAATGAGCAGTTCTTC.

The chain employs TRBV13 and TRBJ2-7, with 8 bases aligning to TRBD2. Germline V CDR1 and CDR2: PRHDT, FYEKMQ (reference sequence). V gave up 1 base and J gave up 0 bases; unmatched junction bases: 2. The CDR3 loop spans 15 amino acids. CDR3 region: CASSLERGSSYEQYF. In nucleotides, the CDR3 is TGTGCCAGCAGCTTAGAGCGGGGGAGCTCCTACGAGCAGTACTTC.

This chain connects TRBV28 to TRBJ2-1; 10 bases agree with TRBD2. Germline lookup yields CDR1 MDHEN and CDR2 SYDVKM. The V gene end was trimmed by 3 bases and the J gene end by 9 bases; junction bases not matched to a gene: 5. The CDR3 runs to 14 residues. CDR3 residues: CASSFPSGSTEQFF. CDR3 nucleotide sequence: TGTGCCAGCAGTTTTCCTAGCGGGAGTACTGAGCAGTTCTTC.

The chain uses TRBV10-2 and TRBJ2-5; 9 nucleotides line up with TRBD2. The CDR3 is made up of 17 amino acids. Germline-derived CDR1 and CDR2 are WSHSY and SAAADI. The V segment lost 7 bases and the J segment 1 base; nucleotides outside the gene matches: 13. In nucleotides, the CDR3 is TGCGCCAGCACCACTTGGGGGGCGGGAGGGACCCAAGAGACCCAGTACTTC. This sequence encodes CASTTWGAGGTQETQYF.

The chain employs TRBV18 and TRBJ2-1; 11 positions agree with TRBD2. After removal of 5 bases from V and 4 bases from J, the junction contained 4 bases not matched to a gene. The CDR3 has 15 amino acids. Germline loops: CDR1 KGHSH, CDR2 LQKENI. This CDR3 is CASSGLAGGYNEQFF. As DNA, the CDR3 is TGTGCCAGCTCAGGCCTAGCGGGAGGTTACAATGAGCAGTTCTTC.

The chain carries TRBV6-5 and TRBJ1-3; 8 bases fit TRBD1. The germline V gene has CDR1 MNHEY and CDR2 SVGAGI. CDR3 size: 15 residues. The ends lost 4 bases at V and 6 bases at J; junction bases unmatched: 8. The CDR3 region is CASSSPQGGENTIYF. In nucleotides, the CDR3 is TGTGCCAGCAGTTCCCCACAGGGGGGAGAAAACACCATATATTTT.

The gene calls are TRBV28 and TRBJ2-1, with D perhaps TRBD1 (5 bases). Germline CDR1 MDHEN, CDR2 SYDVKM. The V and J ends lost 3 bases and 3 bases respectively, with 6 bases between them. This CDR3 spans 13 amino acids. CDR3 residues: CASSFDSYNEQFF. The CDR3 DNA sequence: TGTGCCAGCAGTTTTGACAGCTACAATGAGCAGTTCTTC.

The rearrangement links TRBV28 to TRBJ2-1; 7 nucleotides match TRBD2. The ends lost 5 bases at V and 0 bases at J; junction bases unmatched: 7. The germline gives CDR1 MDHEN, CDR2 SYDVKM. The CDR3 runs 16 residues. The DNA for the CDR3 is TGTGCCAGCAGTCCCACCGGGAGGACCTCCTACAATGAGCAGTTCTTC. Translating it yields CASSPTGRTSYNEQFF. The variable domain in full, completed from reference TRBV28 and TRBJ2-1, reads DVKVTQSSRYLVKRTGEKVFLECVQDMDHENMFWYRQDPGLGLRLIYFSYDVKMKEKGDIPEGYSVSREKKERFSLILESASTNQTSMYLCASSPTGRTSYNEQFFGPGTRLTVL.